One and the same sample provided the 31 T cell receptor beta chains below, sequenced in a study of blood T cell repertoires in COVID-19. Sequencing used immunoSEQ multiplex PCR; TCRdb keeps in-frame clones, though not all of them. The sample contains 91,000 or so clones, approximately 87% of which appear only once. Material for sequencing was peripheral blood. The receptors shown here come from a human donor in a cohort sampled during active COVID-19.

The chain joins TRBV5-1 to TRBJ2-2; no definite D call. From germline, CDR1 is SGHRS and CDR2 YFSETQ. V was trimmed by 7 bases and J by 7 bases, leaving 29 bases between them. CDR3 length: 18 amino acids. The CDR3 region is CASRLLPGPGPTGGELFF. CDR3 bases: TGCGCCAGCCGGCTCCTTCCCGGTCCGGGTCCGACGGGCGGGGAGCTGTTTTTT.

The chain recombines TRBV3-1 (or the pseudogene TRBV3-2) with TRBJ1-6; TRBD1 aligns across 10 bases. The CDR3 length is 15 residues. Unmatched junction bases numbered 1, after V lost 4 bases and J lost 4 bases. Germline V lookup: CDR1 LGHDT, CDR2 YNNKEL (reference sequence). The CDR3 sequence: CASSRDRGYNSPLHF. CDR3 coding DNA: TGTGCCAGCAGCCGGGACAGGGGATATAATTCACCCCTCCACTTT.

This chain joins TRBV7-9 and TRBJ2-1; 10 bases fit TRBD2. CDR1 and CDR2 from the germline V gene are SEHNR and FQNEAQ (reference sequence). CDR3 size: 12 residues. The V gene end was trimmed by 5 bases and the J gene end by 10 bases; junction bases not matched to a gene: 2. CDR3: CASSLTSGEQFF. The CDR3 nucleotides are TGTGCCAGCAGCCTGACTAGCGGGGAGCAGTTCTTC. Drawing the rest from reference TRBV7-9 and TRBJ2-1, the complete variable domain is DTGVSQNPRHKITKRGQNVTFRCDPISEHNRLYWYRQTLGQGPEFLTYFQNEAQLEKSRLLSDRFSAERPKGSFSTLEIQRTEQGDSAMYLCASSLTSGEQFFGPGTRLTVL.

V usage is TRBV2 and J usage is TRBJ2-5; tentative D call: TRBD2 (5 bases). Germline CDR1 is SNHLY and CDR2 is FYNNEI. The germline V and J ends were trimmed by 5 bases and 0 bases, with 10 bases remaining between them. This CDR3 has 14 amino acids. The CDR3 nucleotides are TGTGCCAGCAGTCTTGGCGGGTACCAAGAGACCCAGTACTTC. It codes for CASSLGGYQETQYF.

The chain combines TRBV5-1 with TRBJ2-6, with a possible D match to TRBD1 (6 bases). In germline, CDR1 is SGHRS, CDR2 YFSETQ. The CDR3 consists of 16 residues. The V and J ends lost 1 base and 4 bases respectively, with 12 bases between them. CDR3 sequence reads: CASSLPTGSGANVLTF. The CDR3 coding sequence is TGCGCCAGCAGCTTGCCAACAGGGTCCGGGGCCAACGTCCTGACTTTC.

The chain recombines TRBV6-2 or TRBV6-3 with TRBJ1-2, with D perhaps TRBD1 (5 bases). The CDR3 has 14 residues. In germline, CDR1 is MNHEY, CDR2 SVGEGT. Trimming took 6 bases from V and 4 from J, leaving 15 bases between them. CDR3 bases: TGTGCCAGCAGCCGTACGACAGTGCGCTATGGCTACACCTTC. This codes for CASSRTTVRYGYTF.

V is TRBV4-1 and J is TRBJ2-7, with a tentative D call TRBD1 (6 bases). Trimming took 3 bases from V and 6 from J, leaving 9 bases between them. In germline, CDR1 is MGHRA, CDR2 YSYEKL. The CDR3 loop spans 12 amino acids. The CDR3 sequence: CASSHAQGEQYF. The CDR3 DNA follows: TGCGCCAGCAGCCATGCACAGGGCGAGCAGTACTTC.

V gene TRBV18 combines with J gene TRBJ1-1, with a possible D match to TRBD1 (5 bases). Germline CDR1 and CDR2: KGHSH and LQKENI. V was trimmed by 0 bases and J by 0 bases, leaving 14 bases between them. This CDR3 spans 17 amino acids. The CDR3 reads CASSPPSSGGVNTEAFF. The DNA of the CDR3 is TGTGCCAGCTCACCACCATCTTCCGGGGGGGTGAACACTGAAGCTTTCTTT.

The chain has TRBV12-5 and TRBJ2-2; 8 positions match TRBD1. In germline, CDR1 is LGHNT, CDR2 FRNRAP. Trimming at V came to 1 base and at J to 6 bases, leaving 7 bases not matched to a gene. This CDR3 has 16 amino acids. The CDR3 is CASGLARQGFAGELFF. CDR3 coding DNA: TGTGCTAGTGGTTTGGCTCGACAGGGGTTCGCCGGGGAGCTGTTTTTT.

The rearrangement uses TRBV7-2 and TRBJ2-3; D might be TRBD1 (5 bases). The CDR3 is made up of 14 amino acids. V was trimmed by 1 base and J by 5 bases, leaving 10 bases between them. Germline V gene lookup returns CDR1 SGHTA and CDR2 FQGNSA. CDR3 protein: CASSLEGVIDTQYF. As DNA, the CDR3 is TGTGCCAGCAGCTTAGAAGGGGTAATAGATACGCAGTATTTT.

V and J are TRBV18 and TRBJ2-1; perhaps TRBD2 as D (6 bases). Per germline, CDR1 KGHSH and CDR2 LQKENI. CDR3 size: 17 residues. With 0 bases removed from V and 3 bases from J, the gap between germline ends came to 15 bases. The CDR3 DNA follows: TGTGCCAGCTCACCACCGGGAGGCTCGGACAACTACAATGAGCAGTTCTTC. This codes for CASSPPGGSDNYNEQFF.

The gene calls are TRBV4-1 and TRBJ2-2; possibly TRBD1 for D (5 bases). The CDR3 is 15 amino acids. The V end was cut by 5 bases, the J end by 3 bases, with 13 bases between. CDR1 and CDR2 (germline): MGHRA, YSYEKL. As DNA, the CDR3 is TGCGCCAGCAGCTCTCCGGACAAATACACCGGGGAGCTGTTTTTT. It codes for CASSSPDKYTGELFF.

The CDR3 is CASSLFSTEETQYF. In nucleotides, the CDR3 is TGTGCCAGCAGCTTGTTTAGCACGGAAGAGACCCAGTACTTC. The chain employs TRBV7-9 and TRBJ2-5; D gene uncertain. The germline CDR1 and CDR2 sequences are SEHNR and FQNEAQ (reference sequence). CDR3 length: 14 amino acids. Trimming took off 3 bases at V and 3 bases at J, with 11 bases between the two ends.

CDR3: CAWSPFTGSEKLFF. Written as DNA, the CDR3 is TGTGCCTGGAGTCCCTTTACAGGGTCAGAAAAACTGTTTTTT. The rearrangement joins TRBV30 to TRBJ1-4; maybe TRBD1 (6 bases). Germline CDR1 is GTSNPN and CDR2 is SVGIG (reference sequence). The length of the CDR3 is 14 residues. Trimming removed 2 bases from V and 8 bases from J, with 15 bases in between.

The genes are TRBV21-1 and TRBJ1-2; the D call TRBD1 from the table was never checked on the DNA. TRBV21-1 is reported as a pseudogene. The CDR3 loop spans 20 amino acids. CDR3 region: CASNTSNPGAQRDGLYGYTF. In DNA form, the CDR3 reads TGTGCCAGCAACACTTCGAACCCAGGGGCACAGAGAGATGGCCTTTATGGCTACACCTTC.

Concerning this clone itself: Other DNA sequences in this specimen translate into the identical CDR3. The V gene is TRBV27, the J gene TRBJ2-7, with 10 bases identical to TRBD1. This CDR3 has 14 amino acids. Germline assignment: CDR1 MNHEY and CDR2 SMNVEV (reference sequence). V lost 5 bases to trimming and J lost 2 bases; unmatched junction nucleotides: 3. CDR3 DNA sequence: TGTGCCAGCAGTCCCGGACAGGGGGCCTACGAGCAGTACTTC. Its protein is CASSPGQGAYEQYF.

The chain employs TRBV28 and TRBJ2-5; no clear D gene. Trimming took off 6 bases at V and 5 bases at J, with 19 bases between the two ends. CDR3 length: 15 residues. Per the germline V gene, CDR1 is MDHEN and CDR2 is SYDVKM. The CDR3 is CASSRPDTPGETQYF. In DNA, the CDR3 is TGTGCCAGCAGCCGACCTGACACCCCTGGGGAGACCCAGTACTTC.

This rearrangement joins TRBV6-2 or TRBV6-3 to TRBJ1-3; tentative D call: TRBD1 (5 bases). In germline, CDR1 is MNHEY, CDR2 SVGEGT. With 1 base removed from V and 0 bases from J, the gap between germline ends came to 22 bases. CDR3 length: 20 amino acids. The CDR3: CASSYYAGGATFISGNTIYF. In DNA, the CDR3 is TGTGCCAGCAGTTACTATGCGGGCGGGGCTACATTCATCTCTGGAAACACCATATATTTT.

The chain recombines TRBV2 with TRBJ1-2; the match to TRBD1 covers 7 bases. The germline V gene has CDR1 SNHLY and CDR2 FYNNEI. Trimming at V came to 6 bases and at J to 3 bases, leaving 4 bases not matched to a gene. The CDR3 loop spans 13 amino acids. CDR3 residues: CASRPDRDYGYTF. In nucleotides, the CDR3 is TGTGCCAGCAGACCCGACAGGGACTATGGCTACACCTTC.

The chain uses TRBV3-1 (or the pseudogene TRBV3-2) and TRBJ2-7, with 7 positions matching TRBD1. The germline V gene encodes CDR1 LGHDT and CDR2 YNNKEL (reference sequence). Losses at the gene ends were 8 bases for V and 6 bases for J; bases not matched to a gene: 4. The CDR3 loop spans 11 amino acids. CDR3 protein: CASRTGAEQYF. CDR3 coding DNA: TGTGCCAGCCGAACAGGGGCCGAGCAGTACTTC.

V usage is TRBV12-3 or TRBV12-4 and J usage is TRBJ1-4; D remains unclear. Deletions cut 6 bases from V and 4 bases from J, with 9 bases between. The CDR3 spans 13 residues. The CDR3 reads CASSLLLNEKLFF. CDR3 in DNA: TGTGCCAGCAGCCTATTACTTAATGAAAAACTGTTTTTT.

The genes are TRBV11-2 and TRBJ2-7; 14 bases line up with TRBD2. The junction had 8 bases not matched to a gene; V was cut back by 0 bases and J by 1 base. The CDR3 is 19 residues long. Germline V gene sequence: CDR1 SGHAT, CDR2 FQNNGV. This CDR3 reads CASSLEEGRLAGGSYEQYF. In DNA, the CDR3 is TGTGCCAGCAGCTTAGAGGAGGGGAGACTAGCGGGAGGGTCCTACGAGCAGTACTTC.

As regards this clone: A junction boundary mismatches the germline segment, possibly from a read error. The chain uses TRBV7-7 and TRBJ2-7; 8 bases are shared with TRBD1. The germline CDR1 and CDR2 sequences are SSHAT and FNYEAQ (reference sequence). The CDR3 has 15 residues. CDR3 protein: CASSFGQGPSYEQYF. The CDR3 nucleotides read TGTGCTAGCAGCTTCGGACAGGGCCCTTCCTACGAGCAGTACTTC.

The CDR3 protein is CASSLLAGAHNEQFF. CDR3 DNA: TGCGCCAGCAGCCTATTAGCGGGAGCCCACAATGAGCAGTTCTTC. The rearrangement joins TRBV4-1 to TRBJ2-1; 9 bases line up with TRBD2. The V and J ends lost 4 bases and 5 bases, in that order; junction bases with no gene match: 6. CDR1 MGHRA and CDR2 YSYEKL come from the germline V gene. This CDR3 spans 15 amino acids.

The rearrangement uses TRBV6-5 and TRBJ1-5, with D perhaps matching TRBD1 (5 bases). Germline CDR1 reads MNHEY; CDR2 reads SVGAGI. There are 13 residues in the CDR3. The V and J ends lost 6 bases and 7 bases respectively, with 13 bases between them. The DNA of the CDR3 is TGTGCCAGCAGCTCAGGGATTCAACAGCCCCAGCATTTT. Its translation is CASSSGIQQPQHF.

This clone appeared a single time. The chain combines TRBV20-1 with TRBJ2-7; 9 bases line up with TRBD2. The CDR3 contains 13 residues. V lost 3 bases to trimming and J lost 4 bases; unmatched junction nucleotides: 4. Germline CDR1 and CDR2: DFQATT and SNEGSKA (reference sequence). This CDR3 reads CSASSGSWYEQYF. DNA for the CDR3: TGCAGTGCTAGTAGCGGGAGTTGGTACGAGCAGTACTTC.

This chain uses TRBV27 with TRBJ1-1; 7 bases map to TRBD1. The CDR3 totals 16 residues. The ends lost 2 bases at V and 10 bases at J; junction bases unmatched: 16. Germline loops: CDR1 MNHEY, CDR2 SMNVEV (reference sequence). The CDR3 DNA reads TGTGCCAGCAGTTTAAGGGTTATAACAGGGGAGAGGGCAGCTTTCTTT. This sequence encodes CASSLRVITGERAAFF.

The chain uses TRBV4-1 and TRBJ2-1; no definite D call. This CDR3 has 12 amino acids. The V and J ends lost 1 base and 6 bases respectively, with 4 bases between them. Germline V gene sequence: CDR1 MGHRA, CDR2 YSYEKL. The CDR3 region has the DNA TGCGCCAGCAGCCAAGGTCGCAATGAGCAGTTCTTC. Translating gives CASSQGRNEQFF.

Comment on this clone: Mismatch with germline at one junction end may stem from a read error. V and J are TRBV7-2 and TRBJ2-1; 9 bases match TRBD1. Germline V gene lookup returns CDR1 SGHTA and CDR2 FQGNSA. The CDR3 has 15 residues. The CDR3 nucleotides are TGTGCCAGCAGCTTCCTTTCCGGGACAGGGAAGGTGTTGCTCTTC. Translating it yields CASSFLSGTGKVLLF.

The genes are TRBV6-6 and TRBJ2-7; perhaps TRBD2 as D (7 bases). Per germline, CDR1 MNHNY and CDR2 SVGAGI (reference sequence). The CDR3 runs to 15 residues. V was shortened by 6 bases and J by 3 bases, with 18 bases between the two germline ends. The CDR3 DNA sequence: TGTGCCAGCAGCCAGCGGGAACAGGGTCTCTACGAGCAGTACTTC. Protein sequence: CASSQREQGLYEQYF.

V usage is TRBV10-3 and J usage is TRBJ2-3; 12 nucleotides line up with TRBD1. V shed 5 bases and J 5 bases; nucleotides not matched to a gene: 8. The CDR3 contains 16 residues. Germline lookup yields CDR1 ENHRY and CDR2 SYGVKD. CDR3 sequence: CAISIPGQGAEDTQYF. CDR3 sequence (DNA): TGTGCCATCAGTATTCCGGGACAGGGGGCGGAAGATACGCAGTATTTT.